Below are 17 T cell receptor beta chains sequenced from a single sample in a study of OX40 agonist ivuxolimab in advanced cancers. Sequenced by immunoSEQ multiplex PCR; TCRdb stores in-frame clones only, minus some. There are about 120,000 clones in the sample; 85% to 90% occur only once, and about 0.55% lies in the top ten. Source: CD4+ or CD8+ T cells sorted from blood, taken in a trial of the OX40 agonist ivuxolimab. These receptors originate from an adult with an advanced solid tumor such as melanoma, head and neck, liver or kidney cancer.

The chain recombines TRBV9 with TRBJ1-3, with D hard to call. CDR3 length equals 14 residues. Trimming left V 2 bases short and J 0 bases short, with 6 bases between. Germline values: CDR1 SGDLS, CDR2 YYNGEE. CDR3 sequence reads: CASSVYSSGNTIYF. CDR3 coding DNA: TGTGCCAGCAGCGTCTACAGCTCTGGAAACACCATATATTTT.

This clone was observed once. This sequence joins TRBV6-4 and TRBJ1-2; tentatively, D is TRBD1 (6 bases). V gave up 0 bases and J gave up 2 bases, with 19 bases separating them. CDR3 length: 18 amino acids. The germline CDR1 and CDR2 sequences are MRHNA and SNTAGT. The CDR3 here is CASSDSSARGGLNYGYTF. CDR3 DNA sequence: TGTGCCAGCAGTGACTCCTCTGCCAGGGGAGGATTGAACTATGGCTACACCTTC.

The gene calls are TRBV9 and TRBJ2-2, with a possible D match to TRBD1 (5 bases). The CDR3 contains 13 residues. V dropped 0 bases and J dropped 6 bases, with 6 bases sitting between them. Germline lookup yields CDR1 SGDLS and CDR2 YYNGEE. CDR3 nucleotides: TGTGCCAGCAGCGTAGAAGGGGCCGGGGAGCTGTTTTTT. Translated: CASSVEGAGELFF.

The V call is TRBV30, the J call TRBJ1-1, with D maybe TRBD1 (6 bases). The length of the CDR3 is 14 residues. Trimming shortened V by 8 bases and J by 4 bases, and 20 bases separated the two germline ends. Germline V gene sequence: CDR1 GTSNPN, CDR2 SVGIG (reference sequence). The CDR3 nucleotides read TGTGCCCAACTCGGGGGGCGCTGGATCACTGAAGCTTTCTTT. Protein: CAQLGGRWITEAFF.

This clone appeared a single time. The chain employs TRBV7-9 and TRBJ1-1; D not resolved. CDR1 is SEHNR and CDR2 is FQNEAQ in the germline V gene (reference sequence). The CDR3 loop spans 13 amino acids. Trimming cost V 1 base and J 4 bases, with 7 bases left between them. CDR3 in amino acids: CASSLGTLTEAFF. DNA of the CDR3: TGTGCCAGCAGCTTAGGCACACTCACTGAAGCTTTCTTT.

The rearrangement joins TRBV28 to TRBJ2-4, with 9 positions matching TRBD1. Germline trimming cut 6 bases from V and 3 bases from J; bases unmatched to any gene: 6. The CDR3 is 15 amino acids. Germline V CDR1 and CDR2: MDHEN, SYDVKM. Here the CDR3 DNA reads TGTGCCAGCAGCACACAGGGGGCCGGCAAAAACATTCAGTACTTC. Protein sequence: CASSTQGAGKNIQYF. The full variable domain, with the rest looked up from reference TRBV28 and TRBJ2-4, is DVKVTQSSRYLVKRTGEKVFLECVQDMDHENMFWYRQDPGLGLRLIYFSYDVKMKEKGDIPEGYSVSREKKERFSLILESASTNQTSMYLCASSTQGAGKNIQYFGAGTRLSVL.

The chain is built from TRBV5-8 and TRBJ2-5; 7 positions match TRBD1. Trimming at V came to 1 base and at J to 2 bases, leaving 5 bases not matched to a gene. Germline loops: CDR1 SGHTS, CDR2 YDEGEE. This CDR3 has 15 amino acids. The CDR3 loop reads CASSLKGARQETQYF. CDR3 in DNA: TGTGCCAGCAGCTTGAAGGGGGCTCGGCAAGAGACCCAGTACTTC.

There are a few counts of this clone. This rearrangement joins TRBV25-1 to TRBJ1-4; D is unresolved. The CDR3 loop spans 11 amino acids. V dropped 4 bases and J dropped 5 bases, with 2 bases sitting between them. CDR1 and CDR2 from the germline V gene are MGHDK and SYGVNS. CDR3 region: CASSVNEKLFF. The CDR3 DNA reads as TGTGCCAGCAGTGTGAATGAAAAACTGTTTTTT.

The chain is built from TRBV7-2 and TRBJ2-7, with 10 bases aligning to TRBD1. The CDR3 totals 15 residues. The V gene end was trimmed by 4 bases and the J gene end by 0 bases; junction bases not matched to a gene: 3. Germline V CDR1 and CDR2: SGHTA, FQGNSA. As DNA, the CDR3 is TGTGCCAGCAGCTCGACAGGGGGCAGCTCCTACGAGCAGTACTTC. Protein sequence: CASSSTGGSSYEQYF. The entire variable domain, with the rest obtained from reference TRBV7-2 and TRBJ2-7, is as follows: GAGVSQSPSNKVTEKGKDVELRCDPISGHTALYWYRQSLGQGLEFLIYFQGNSAPDKSGLPSDRFSAERTGGSVSTLTIQRTQQEDSAVYLCASSSTGGSSYEQYFGPGTRLTVT.

The chain combines TRBV2 with TRBJ1-4; D uncertain. V was clipped by 7 bases and J by 0 bases, with 15 bases between them. Germline V gene lookup returns CDR1 SNHLY and CDR2 FYNNEI. The CDR3 spans 16 residues. Here the CDR3 DNA reads TGTGCCAGCACCGGGCGGCCCACCCCAACTAATGAAAAACTGTTTTTT. The encoded protein is CASTGRPTPTNEKLFF.

The chain employs TRBV7-6 and TRBJ1-6, with D possibly matching TRBD1 (5 bases). Germline CDR1 reads SGHVS; CDR2 reads FNYEAQ. This CDR3 has 12 residues. Trimming took 5 bases from V and 13 from J, leaving 12 bases between them. The CDR3 region has the DNA TGTGCCAGCAGCCCTTGGGGCTCGCCCCTCCACTTT. It specifies CASSPWGSPLHF.

The chain carries TRBV15 and TRBJ1-5; 9 bases are a match to TRBD1. The CDR3 extends over 16 amino acids. Per germline, CDR1 LNHNV and CDR2 YYDKDF (reference sequence). Germline trimming cut 1 base from V and 2 bases from J; bases unmatched to any gene: 3. This CDR3 is CATSRVGQGRNQPQHF. The DNA for the CDR3 is TGTGCCACCAGCAGAGTCGGACAGGGGCGCAATCAGCCCCAGCATTTT.

This chain uses TRBV28 with TRBJ2-7; D not certain. The length of the CDR3 is 14 residues. The V end was cut by 7 bases, the J end by 3 bases, with 16 bases between. The germline gives CDR1 MDHEN, CDR2 SYDVKM. CDR3 nucleotides: TGTGCCAGCACCGTCGACGTATTGTACTACGAGCAGTACTTC. It specifies CASTVDVLYYEQYF.

V gene TRBV29-1 combines with J gene TRBJ2-3; D is uncertain. In germline, CDR1 is SQVTM, CDR2 ANQGSEA. Trimming took 4 bases from V and 0 from J, leaving 8 bases between them. There are 13 residues in the CDR3. The CDR3 DNA follows: TGCAGCGTTGCCCTGGCTAGCACAGATACGCAGTATTTT. Translated, it gives CSVALASTDTQYF.

This clone was seen a handful of times. This chain uses TRBV30 with TRBJ1-5, with TRBD1 identical over 7 bases. The CDR3 sequence is 14 residues long. CDR1 is GTSNPN and CDR2 is SVGIG in the germline V gene (reference sequence). J lost 3 bases, V lost 1 base, and 3 bases had no gene match. The CDR3 DNA sequence: TGTGCCTGGAGTGCGGGACAGATCAATCAGCCCCAGCATTTT. Translation: CAWSAGQINQPQHF.

This chain uses TRBV4-2 with TRBJ1-3; D might be TRBD1 (6 bases). Germline CDR1 reads LGHNA; CDR2 reads YNFKEQ. Trimming removed 1 base from V and 2 bases from J, with 9 bases in between. The CDR3 contains 15 residues. CDR3 sequence: CASSQAPGAGNTIYF. For the CDR3, the DNA is TGTGCCAGCAGCCAAGCGCCAGGGGCTGGAAACACCATATATTTT.

The chain is built from TRBV2 and TRBJ1-3, with D perhaps TRBD1 (5 bases). CDR1 and CDR2 (germline): SNHLY, FYNNEI. V was clipped by 3 bases and J by 5 bases, with 8 bases between them. CDR3 length: 13 amino acids. DNA of the CDR3: TGTGCCAGCAGTGACAGGGCCCGAAACACCATATATTTT. Its protein is CASSDRARNTIYF.